This TCR beta chain stems from a study of OX40 agonist ivuxolimab in advanced cancers. Profiling relied on immunoSEQ multiplex PCR, and the TCRdb table lists in-frame clones only, not all of them. The sample carries fewer than 70,000 clones, roughly 82% recorded once. V trimming: 1 base; J trimming: 4 bases; junction bases outside the gene matches: 14. The V gene's germline CDR1 is SGHVS and CDR2 FNYEAQ. This CDR3 region has 19 residues. The chain recombines TRBV7-6 with TRBJ2-2; 8 positions match TRBD1. The sequence came from an adult with an advanced solid tumor such as melanoma, head and neck, liver or kidney cancer. Sample: CD4+ or CD8+ T cells sorted from blood, taken in a trial of the OX40 agonist ivuxolimab. The CDR3 protein is CASSLGGTGPPRGTGELFF. CDR3 bases: TGTGCCAGCAGCTTAGGCGGGACAGGCCCCCCTCGTGGCACCGGGGAGCTGTTTTTT.